This TCR beta chain was obtained from a study of shared clonotypes between healthy human individuals. Study summary: The donors, two women and a few men, were aged 18 to 49. General study findings and limits: A generally larger estimated richness was seen in naive subsets than in memory subsets. Rarefaction analysis demonstrated incomplete sorted-subset sequencing notwithstanding large depth.

Germline V gene lookup returns CDR1 MGHRA and CDR2 YSYEKL. V lost 0 bases and J lost 3; bases outside the gene matches: 6. The CDR3 has 16 amino acids. Profiled with immunoSEQ multiplex PCR; TCRdb holds only in-frame clones, not every one. The sample lists fewer than 1.8 million clones, about 98.5% seen once, with 0.3% to 0.45% in the top ten. A word on this clone: Antigen: not known.

Sequenced: naive CD4+ T cells sorted from blood. Subset described: CD45RA+ positively selected. This chain links TRBV4-1 with TRBJ2-3, with TRBD1 identical over 7 bases. The clonotype comes from a man aged 25-45 years in good health. This CDR3 is CASSQDRQGRTDTQYF. The CDR3 DNA follows: TGCGCCAGCAGCCAAGACCGACAGGGAAGAACAGATACGCAGTATTTT.